What follows is one TCR beta chain and its context. Its specificity is unknown. This entry is derived from a study of T cell repertoires in cytomegalovirus infection. Study summary: Through public TCR beta signatures, both CMV infection and matching HLA type were indicated. Study-wide points: CMV carriers with the relevant HLA were identified by cumulative public TCR beta family frequency.

V shed 6 bases and J 4 bases; nucleotides not matched to a gene: 5. CDR1 is DFQATT and CDR2 is SNEGSKA in the germline V gene (reference sequence). This CDR3 is built from 14 residues. From the reads, TCRdb called clonotypes with MiXCR, one entry per CDR3 protein. The profile shows about 240,000 distinct CDR3 sequences, about 12% of them singletons. Specimen: PBMCs. The TCR comes from a human donor in good health (CMV status not recorded). Some clones in this sample may be carry-over from other donors' samples. The genes are TRBV20-1 and TRBJ2-1, with TRBD2 matching over 11 bases. The CDR3 loop reads CSATLAGGYNEQFF. CDR3 nucleotide sequence: TGCAGTGCAACGCTAGCGGGAGGTTACAATGAGCAGTTCTTC.